Listed here are 24 T cell receptor beta chains from one sample, sequenced in a study of cytomegalovirus exposure and HLA in healthy donors. The PCR made use of 60 Vbeta and 13 Jbeta primers. Clones were read by immunoSEQ multiplex PCR, and TCRdb kept only the in-frame ones, dropping some. The sample includes roughly 40,000 clones. The material sequenced was PBMCs. The receptor set was obtained from a man younger than 40 in good health and CMV-seronegative.

This chain uses TRBV9 with TRBJ2-1; 13 bases line up with TRBD2. Losses at the gene ends were 5 bases for V and 8 bases for J; bases not matched to a gene: 10. CDR1 is SGDLS, CDR2 YYNGEE, per germline. CDR3 length equals 16 residues. CDR3 DNA: TGTGCCAGCAGACCTCGGACTAGCGGGAGATGGGATGAGCAGTTCTTC. Its protein product is CASRPRTSGRWDEQFF.

The chain recombines TRBV9 with TRBJ2-3, with 10 bases identical to TRBD2. There are 19 residues in the CDR3. The V and J ends lost 4 bases and 5 bases, in that order; junction bases with no gene match: 19. CDR1 and CDR2 from the germline V gene are SGDLS and YYNGEE. The CDR3 reads CASSPQPRDSGRLIDTQYF. CDR3 nucleotides: TGTGCCAGCAGCCCTCAACCTCGAGATAGCGGGAGGCTGATAGATACGCAGTATTTT.

With regard to this clone: Sequence at one end of the junction differs from germline and may be a read error. The chain recombines TRBV9 with TRBJ1-6; D may be TRBD1 (5 bases). This CDR3 is built from 13 residues. Germline assignment: CDR1 SGDLS and CDR2 YYNGEE. Written as DNA, the CDR3 is TGTGCCAGCAGCGGCCAGGGATTCTCACACCTCCACTTT. Protein product: CASSGQGFSHLHF.

The genes are TRBV5-4 and TRBJ2-7, with TRBD2 identical over 11 bases. V shed 6 bases, J shed 5 bases, and the junction held 7 bases outside the gene matches. The CDR3 totals 14 residues. Germline loops: CDR1 SGHNT, CDR2 YYREEE (reference sequence). The CDR3 spells CASTPILAGDEQYF. For the CDR3, the DNA is TGTGCCAGCACCCCCATACTAGCGGGAGACGAGCAGTACTTC.

The J gene is TRBJ2-2, the V gene TRBV19; D not certain. V dropped 3 bases and J dropped 1 base, with 6 bases sitting between them. Looked up from germline, CDR1 is LNHDA and CDR2 is SQIVND (reference sequence). The CDR3 covers 14 residues. The DNA for the CDR3 is TGTGCCAGTAGTATCTCTCGGAACACCGGGGAGCTGTTTTTT. This translates into CASSISRNTGELFF.

The chain is built from TRBV18 and TRBJ2-7; D may be TRBD1 (6 bases). Between the trimmed V and J ends, which lost 6 bases and 3 bases, there was a span of 12 bases. Germline-derived CDR1 and CDR2 are KGHSH and LQKENI. CDR3 length: 13 amino acids. In nucleotides, the CDR3 is TGTGCCAGCTCCCTCAGGGGTGGCTACGAGCAGTACTTC. Translated, it gives CASSLRGGYEQYF.

J is TRBJ2-1 and V is TRBV30, with TRBD2 matching 8 bases. The germline CDR1 and CDR2 sequences are GTSNPN and SVGIG (reference sequence). The CDR3 length is 10 residues. Losses at the gene ends were 8 bases for V and 9 bases for J; bases not matched to a gene: 3. CDR3 protein: CAPREAEQFF. The CDR3 coding sequence is TGTGCCCCGCGGGAGGCTGAGCAGTTCTTC.

The rearrangement links TRBV19 to TRBJ2-7; TRBD2 is a possible D gene (7 bases). V lost 2 bases and J lost 9, with 17 bases in between. Germline loops: CDR1 LNHDA, CDR2 SQIVND (reference sequence). The CDR3 totals 14 residues. Here the CDR3 DNA reads TGTGCCAGTAGTATAATGGGGGCGGGAGCGGTGCAGTACTTC. It specifies CASSIMGAGAVQYF. Variable domain in full (rest from reference TRBV19 and TRBJ2-7): DGGITQSPKYLFRKEGQNVTLSCEQNLNHDAMYWYRQDPGQGLRLIYYSQIVNDFQKGDIAEGYSVSREKKESFPLTVTSAQKNPTAFYLCASSIMGAGAVQYFGPGTRLTVT.

The chain is built from TRBV7-2 and TRBJ2-5, with TRBD1 identical over 7 bases. V lost 6 bases and J lost 1; bases outside the gene matches: 8. The germline gives CDR1 SGHTA, CDR2 FQGNSA. This CDR3 spans 15 amino acids. CDR3 residues: CASRLRGTAQETQYF. CDR3 DNA sequence: TGTGCCAGCAGGCTTAGGGGGACAGCCCAAGAGACCCAGTACTTC.

The chain carries TRBV18 and TRBJ2-7; tentatively, D is TRBD1 (6 bases). The CDR3 consists of 15 residues. V was pared by 2 bases and J by 9 bases, with 20 bases between. Germline loops: CDR1 KGHSH, CDR2 LQKENI. The CDR3 region has the DNA TGTGCCAGCTCACCAAAGGGGCAGGGGACCAGAGGGCAGTACTTC. Translating it yields CASSPKGQGTRGQYF.

This CDR3 is CASRASGGVSYEQYF. CDR3 nucleotide sequence: TGCGCCAGCAGGGCCTCGGGGGGGGTCTCCTACGAGCAGTACTTC. The chain joins TRBV5-1 to TRBJ2-7; the match to TRBD2 covers 8 bases. The CDR3 is made up of 15 amino acids. The V gene end was trimmed by 5 bases and the J gene end by 0 bases; junction bases not matched to a gene: 7. Germline V lookup: CDR1 SGHRS, CDR2 YFSETQ.

CDR3 sequence (DNA): TGCGCCAGCAGCCAGGTTCCGGGACTAGCGGTTGGCAATGAGCAGTTCTTC. It codes for CASSQVPGLAVGNEQFF. The chain joins TRBV4-3 to TRBJ2-1; 11 nucleotides match TRBD2. The CDR3 totals 17 residues. CDR1 and CDR2 from the germline V gene are LGHNA and YSLEER. The junction had 10 bases not matched to a gene; V was cut back by 3 bases and J by 6 bases.

This chain joins TRBV7-2 and TRBJ2-3, with 7 nucleotides matching TRBD1. Germline trimming cut 6 bases from V and 0 bases from J; bases unmatched to any gene: 6. CDR3 length: 15 amino acids. CDR1 and CDR2 from the germline V gene are SGHTA and FQGNSA. This chain's CDR3 is CASREGAASTDTQYF. CDR3 bases: TGTGCCAGCAGAGAGGGGGCGGCGAGCACAGATACGCAGTATTTT.

The CDR3 reads CAWIYRGGSIEKLFF. CDR3 DNA: TGTGCCTGGATTTACCGGGGGGGCTCGATTGAAAAACTGTTTTTT. The chain has TRBV30 and TRBJ1-4; D perhaps matches TRBD1 (6 bases). CDR3 length: 15 residues. Germline V gene sequence: CDR1 GTSNPN, CDR2 SVGIG (reference sequence). Trimming took 4 bases from V and 7 from J, leaving 19 bases between them.

This sequence joins TRBV13 and TRBJ2-1; 8 bases match TRBD1. Germline-derived CDR1 and CDR2 are PRHDT and FYEKMQ (reference sequence). V lost 5 bases and J lost 3; bases outside the gene matches: 6. This CDR3 has 15 amino acids. CDR3 DNA: TGTGCCAGCAGCCCCGACAGGGGAATCTACAATGAGCAGTTCTTC. Translation: CASSPDRGIYNEQFF. Combining the CDR3 with reference TRBV13 and TRBJ2-1 gives the whole variable domain AAGVIQSPRHLIKEKRETATLKCYPIPRHDTVYWYQQGPGQDPQFLISFYEKMQSDKGSIPDRFSAQQFSDYHSELNMSSLELGDSALYFCASSPDRGIYNEQFFGPGTRLTVL.

CDR3 nucleotide sequence: TGTGCCAGCAGCGCACAGGGGGCGCCGGGAGATGAAAAACTGTTTTTT. Protein sequence: CASSAQGAPGDEKLFF. The chain joins TRBV9 to TRBJ1-4; 9 bases line up with TRBD1. The V segment lost 3 bases and the J segment 6 bases; nucleotides outside the gene matches: 9. This CDR3 has 16 amino acids. Germline CDR1 SGDLS, CDR2 YYNGEE.

The chain recombines TRBV4-3 with TRBJ2-7; 9 bases agree with TRBD2. The germline V gene has CDR1 LGHNA and CDR2 YSLEER. With V trimmed by 0 bases and J by 5 bases, 5 bases remained unmatched. This CDR3 has 15 residues. Here the CDR3 reads CASSQEGGTSHEQYF. In DNA, the CDR3 is TGCGCCAGCAGCCAAGAGGGGGGGACTAGCCACGAGCAGTACTTC.

The chain recombines TRBV27 with TRBJ2-7, with D possibly matching TRBD2 (5 bases). The CDR3 is made up of 13 amino acids. The germline V and J ends were trimmed by 7 bases and 3 bases, with 13 bases remaining between them. CDR1 is MNHEY and CDR2 is SMNVEV in the germline V gene (reference sequence). The CDR3 DNA reads as TGTGCCAGCACCGGAAGTGGGAGCTACGAGCAGTACTTC. Amino acids: CASTGSGSYEQYF.

V is TRBV6-5 and J is TRBJ1-6, with unresolved D. Germline-derived CDR1 and CDR2 are MNHEY and SVGAGI. The V and J ends lost 2 bases and 10 bases respectively, with 18 bases between them. CDR3 length equals 16 residues. In DNA, the CDR3 is TGTGCCAGCAGTTACGGTGTTGAACGAGGAGGGTCACCCCTCCACTTT. This gives the protein CASSYGVERGGSPLHF.

J is TRBJ2-7 and V is TRBV6-5, with D possibly being TRBD2 (5 bases). With 7 bases removed from V and 9 bases from J, the gap between germline ends came to 13 bases. The germline V gene encodes CDR1 MNHEY and CDR2 SVGAGI. The length of the CDR3 is 11 residues. The CDR3 region has the DNA TGTGCCAGCAAGGATTCTGGGAGGCAGTACTTC. This sequence encodes CASKDSGRQYF.

On this clone itself: Germline and junction disagree at one end, which may indicate a read error. The gene calls are TRBV30 and TRBJ2-5; 7 bases fit TRBD2. Germline V gene sequence: CDR1 GTSNPN, CDR2 SVGIG (reference sequence). The CDR3 is made up of 15 amino acids. As DNA, the CDR3 is TGTGCCGGGAGTGTACTCCCACTAGCGCTGGAGACCCAGTACTTC. Protein product: CAGSVLPLALETQYF. Supplemented by reference TRBV30 and TRBJ2-5, the full variable domain reads SQTIHQWPATLVQPVGSPLSLECTVEGTSNPNLYWYRQAAGRGLQLLFYSVGIGQISSEVPQNLSASRPQDRQFILSSKKLLLSDSGFYLCAGSVLPLALETQYFGPGTRLLVL.

This chain joins TRBV29-1 and TRBJ1-2, with D possibly being TRBD1 (5 bases). V was cut by 3 bases and J by 4 bases, with 9 bases left in between. The germline gives CDR1 SQVTM, CDR2 ANQGSEA. CDR3 length: 12 residues. CDR3 coding DNA: TGCAGCGTTGATAAGGGGCCCTATGGCTACACCTTC. Its translation: CSVDKGPYGYTF.

J is TRBJ2-5 and V is TRBV5-6; D ambiguous. This CDR3 comprises 13 residues. Trimming left V 4 bases short and J 1 base short, with 8 bases between. Germline CDR1 and CDR2: SGHDT and YYEEEE. DNA of the CDR3: TGTGCCAGCAGCGACCGAGGCCAAGAGACCCAGTACTTC. This codes for CASSDRGQETQYF.

The DNA of the CDR3 is TGCGCCAGCAGCCAACACCCCTGGGGGCGGGAGGGAACAGATACGCAGTATTTT. Translated: CASSQHPWGREGTDTQYF. The chain combines TRBV4-3 with TRBJ2-3, with 9 bases aligning to TRBD2. Germline V gives CDR1 LGHNA, CDR2 YSLEER. This CDR3 is built from 18 residues. The trim removed 2 bases at V and 3 bases at J, leaving 12 bases unmatched.